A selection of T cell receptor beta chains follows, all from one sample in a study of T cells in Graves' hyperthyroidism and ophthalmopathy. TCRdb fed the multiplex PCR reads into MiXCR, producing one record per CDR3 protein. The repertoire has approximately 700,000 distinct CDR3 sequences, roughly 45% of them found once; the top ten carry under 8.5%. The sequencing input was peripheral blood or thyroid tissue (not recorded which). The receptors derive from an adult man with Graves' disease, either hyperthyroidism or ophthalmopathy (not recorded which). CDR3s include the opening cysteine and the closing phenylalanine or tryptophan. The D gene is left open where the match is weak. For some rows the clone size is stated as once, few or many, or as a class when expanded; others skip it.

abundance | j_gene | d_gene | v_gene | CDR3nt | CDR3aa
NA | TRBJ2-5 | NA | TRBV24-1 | TGTGCCACCAGTGAAAGAGATACCGCAGAGACCCAGTACTTC | CATSERDTAETQYF
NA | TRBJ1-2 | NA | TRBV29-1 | TGCAGCGTGCTCAGGGATGGTGGTGGCTACACCTTC | CSVLRDGGGYTF
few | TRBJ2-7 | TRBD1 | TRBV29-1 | TGCAGTGCTAGGGCCGGGACAGGGTACGAGCAGTACTTC | CSARAGTGYEQYF
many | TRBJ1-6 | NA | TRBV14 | TGTGCCAGCAGCCAAGTTGACCCGTGGCACACCGATTCACCCCTCCACTTT | CASSQVDPWHTDSPLHF
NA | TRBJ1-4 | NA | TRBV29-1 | TGCAGCGTTGAAGATCAGTGGGGCACCCTGGGGGAAAAACTGTCTTTT | CSVEDQWGTLGEKLSF
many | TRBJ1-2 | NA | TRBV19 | TGTGCCAGTAGACAGAATGGCTACACCTTC | CASRQNGYTF
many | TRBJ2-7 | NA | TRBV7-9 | TGTGCCAGCAGCCCTACCGATGCCTACGAGCAGTACTTC | CASSPTDAYEQYF
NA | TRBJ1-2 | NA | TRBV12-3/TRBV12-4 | TGTGCCAGCAGTTTGACGGGACAATTGTGGGGCTACACCTTC | CASSLTGQLWGYTF
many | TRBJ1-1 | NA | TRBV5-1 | TGCGCCAGCAGCTTGGCTGTTTCTGGCCTGAACACTGAAGCTTTCTTT | CASSLAVSGLNTEAFF
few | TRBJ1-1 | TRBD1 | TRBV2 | TGTGCCAGCAGTGACCCCGGACAGGTCGGGACTGAAGCTTTCTTT | CASSDPGQVGTEAFF
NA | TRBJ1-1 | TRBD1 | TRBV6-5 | TGTGCCAGCAGTTCCCCACAGGGGGCCTTCGCTGAAGCTTTCTTT | CASSSPQGAFAEAFF
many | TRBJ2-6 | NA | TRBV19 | TGTGCCAGTAGTATCTCCGGACTCACGCTCTCTGGGGCCAACGTCCTGACTTTC | CASSISGLTLSGANVLTF
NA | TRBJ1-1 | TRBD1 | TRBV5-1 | TGCGCCAGCAGCTTAGGACAGGCTCGGCAGGGCACTGAAGCTTTCTTT | CASSLGQARQGTEAFF
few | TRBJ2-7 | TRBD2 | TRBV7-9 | TGTGCCAGCAGCTTAGCGCTTACGACTAGCGGGAGTAAGTACTTC | CASSLALTTSGSKYF
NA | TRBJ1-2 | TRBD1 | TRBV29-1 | TGCAGCGTCGATCGAGGACAGGGAAATGGCTACACCTTC | CSVDRGQGNGYTF
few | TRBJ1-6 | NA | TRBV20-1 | TGCAGTGCTAGCCCAACATCCGGGACCTCGAGTTCACCCCTCCACTTT | CSASPTSGTSSSPLHF
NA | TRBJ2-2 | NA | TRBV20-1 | TGCAGTGCTTCATCGCCTGATGCCACCGGGGAGCTGTTTTTT | CSASSPDATGELFF
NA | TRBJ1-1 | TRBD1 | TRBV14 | TGTGCCAGCAGCCCTCCTACAGGGGCCAGATGGGTAAACACTGAAGCTTTCTTT | CASSPPTGARWVNTEAFF
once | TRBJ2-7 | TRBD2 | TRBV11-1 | TGTGCCAGCAGCCCCGAGGGAGGGGCCTACGAGCAGCACTTC | CASSPEGGAYEQHF
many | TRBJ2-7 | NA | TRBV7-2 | TGTGCCAGCAGCTTAGGACCGGGGAACGAGCAGTACTTC | CASSLGPGNEQYF
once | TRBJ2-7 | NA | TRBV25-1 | TGTGCCAGCAGTGAAACCCTGGCGTCCTACGAGCAGTACTTC | CASSETLASYEQYF
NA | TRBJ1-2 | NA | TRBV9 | TGTGCCAGCAGCGTAACGGATTCGTTACCGGGGGTCATGCATGGCTACACCTTC | CASSVTDSLPGVMHGYTF
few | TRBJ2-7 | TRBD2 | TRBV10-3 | TGTGCCATCGGGACTAGCGGGAGCCCAGACGGCTACGAGCAGTACTTC | CAIGTSGSPDGYEQYF
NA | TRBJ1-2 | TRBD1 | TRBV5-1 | TGCGCCACCAGCCTGACACAGGGGGTGTCGAACTATGGCTACACCTTC | CATSLTQGVSNYGYTF
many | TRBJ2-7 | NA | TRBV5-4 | TGTGCCAGCAGCGGAGAAAGGGAGCAGTACTTC | CASSGEREQYF
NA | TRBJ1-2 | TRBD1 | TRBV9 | TGTGCCAGCAGCGGACCCGGGACAGGGCCAATCTATGGCTACACCTTC | CASSGPGTGPIYGYTF
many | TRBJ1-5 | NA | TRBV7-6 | TGTGCCAGCAGAACGACAGTCTATAGCAATCAGCCCCAGCATTTT | CASRTTVYSNQPQHF
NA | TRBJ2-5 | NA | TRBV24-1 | TGTGCCACCAGTGATTTGGGCCAGGGCCTGAGAGAGACCCAGTACTTC | CATSDLGQGLRETQYF
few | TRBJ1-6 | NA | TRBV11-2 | TGTGCCAGCAGGGACGGACATTGGCGTAGCTCCTATAATTCACCCCTCCACTTT | CASRDGHWRSSYNSPLHF
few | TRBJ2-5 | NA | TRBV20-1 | TGCAGTGCTAGAGCCTCGGGCGGGACAGAGACCCAGTACTTC | CSARASGGTETQYF
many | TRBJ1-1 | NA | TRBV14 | TGTGCCAGCAGCCAAGTGATTCGGTACACTGAAGCTTTCTTT | CASSQVIRYTEAFF